This T cell receptor beta chain came from a study of vaccination and CD4 T cells after COVID-19. The overall study: Four females and six males made up the convalescents, two of whom were Hispanic.

Oncomine TCR Beta short-read sequencing was applied to DNA from cultured CD4+ T cells. TCRdb passed the PCR reads through MiXCR, listing each CDR3 protein once. The top ten hold 15% to 20% of the sample, which has about 25,000 distinct CDR3 sequences, about 64% seen once. Noted treatment: approximately 11-day PBMC culture with coronavirus spike peptide pools or control peptides (ViraFEST assay). A word on this clonotype: Its antigen is undetermined.

The origin of this receptor is a human donor who received a COVID-19 vaccine. Sample: CD4+ T cells from blood, cultured in vitro, taken after SARS-CoV-2 vaccination.

In nucleotides, the CDR3 is TGTGCCAGTGCATCAACCGGGCCCTTGAGAGATACGCAGTATTTT. Protein product: CASASTGPLRDTQYF. The V call is TRBV19, the J call TRBJ2-3; D remains unclear. Trimming stripped 8 bases from V and 5 bases from J, with 20 bases between. Germline lookup yields CDR1 LNHDA and CDR2 SQIVND (reference sequence). The CDR3 is 15 residues long.